This is a list of T cell receptor beta chains from one sample in a study of memory CD4+ T cells and cytomegalovirus serostatus. Only in-frame clones appear in the TCRdb table, and some are missing; sequencing was by immunoSEQ multiplex PCR. Of about 29,000 clones listed, around 72% are singletons. The sequenced sample consisted of memory CD4+ T cells from blood. All receptors derive from an adult in good health and CMV-seronegative. Both conserved end residues are part of each CDR3. The D gene is left open where the match is weak. Clone size, where shown, is once, few, many, or a class for clones that have expanded.

TRBJ1-1 | - | few | TRBV6-1 | TGTGCCAGCAGTGAAGGGAGAGGGAACACTGAAGCTTTCTTT | CASSEGRGNTEAFF
TRBJ1-2 | - | - | TRBV19 | TGTGCCAGTAGTTATATAATAGGGGCCGGTGGCTACACCTTC | CASSYIIGAGGYTF
TRBJ2-5 | - | - | TRBV10-3 | TGTGCCATCAGGGCGGACACTACGGGGGAGACCCAGTACTTC | CAIRADTTGETQYF
TRBJ1-1 | TRBD1 | - | TRBV18 | TGTGCCAGCTCACCCCAGGGGGTGGAGGCTGAAGCTTTCTTT | CASSPQGVEAEAFF
TRBJ1-5 | - | - | TRBV7-2 | TGTGCCAGCAGCTTAGGGGTGTATCAGCCCCAGCATTTT | CASSLGVYQPQHF
TRBJ1-1 | - | - | TRBV6-6 | TGTGCCAGCGGTTTGTCCAGCTGGGGCACTGAAGCTTTCTTT | CASGLSSWGTEAFF
TRBJ1-1 | - | - | TRBV6-5 | TGTGCCAGCAGTTACTTTCTGGGGGCCGCTGAAGCTTTCTTT | CASSYFLGAAEAFF
TRBJ2-3 | TRBD2 | - | TRBV9 | TGTGCCAGCAGCGTAGTAGGTGCGGGGGGAGATACGCAGTATTTT | CASSVVGAGGDTQYF
TRBJ1-1 | - | few | TRBV28 | TGTGCCAGCAAAAGAACGGGGGAGAACACTGAAGCTTTCTTT | CASKRTGENTEAFF
TRBJ1-4 | - | - | TRBV5-6 | TGTGCCAGCAGCTTGGTAAGCCAGATTGATGAAAAACTGTTTTTT | CASSLVSQIDEKLFF
TRBJ2-6 | - | - | TRBV7-2 | TGTGCCAGCAGCTTGGGGGGTGGGGCCAACGTCCTGACTTTC | CASSLGGGANVLTF
TRBJ2-4 | TRBD2 | once | TRBV5-4 | TGTGCCAGCGCCGGTAGCGGGGGGGAAAACATTCAGTACTTC | CASAGSGGENIQYF
TRBJ1-1 | - | - | TRBV2 | TGTGCCGTTCTGGGTGACACTGAAGCTTTCTTT | CAVLGDTEAFF
TRBJ1-5 | - | few | TRBV19 | TGTGCCAGTAGTACCCCGGGGACTGGCAATCAGCCCCAGCATTTT | CASSTPGTGNQPQHF
TRBJ2-2 | - | - | TRBV11-3 | TGTGCCAGCAGCTTTGGAGTCTCGAACACCGGGGAGCTGTTTTTT | CASSFGVSNTGELFF
TRBJ2-5 | TRBD1 | - | TRBV11-3 | TGTGCCAGCAGCGCCGGACAGGGGGCGAAAGAGACCCAGTACTTC | CASSAGQGAKETQYF
TRBJ2-1 | TRBD2 | - | TRBV10-3 | TGTGCCATCAGTGATACCTCGGGACTAGCGGGGGGGAATGAGCAGTTCTTC | CAISDTSGLAGGNEQFF
TRBJ2-1 | - | - | TRBV4-3 | TGCGCCAGCAGCCAAGGGGACTCCTACAATGAGCAGTTCTTC | CASSQGDSYNEQFF
TRBJ1-2 | - | - | TRBV6-5 | TGTGCCAGCAGTTCACAGGGTATGGGAGGCTACACCTTC | CASSSQGMGGYTF
TRBJ1-5 | - | few | TRBV2 | TGTGCCAGCAGTGAAGGTAGCAATCAGCCCCAGCATTTT | CASSEGSNQPQHF